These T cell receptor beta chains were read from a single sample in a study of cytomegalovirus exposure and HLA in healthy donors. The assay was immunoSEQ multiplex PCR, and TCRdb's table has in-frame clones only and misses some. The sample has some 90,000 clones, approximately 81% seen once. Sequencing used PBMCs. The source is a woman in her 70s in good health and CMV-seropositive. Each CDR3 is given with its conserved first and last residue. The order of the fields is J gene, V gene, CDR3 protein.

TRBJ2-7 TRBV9 CASSPHWTGNYEQYF
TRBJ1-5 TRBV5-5 CASSLGTGQQPQHF
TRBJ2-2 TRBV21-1 CASSKGGLAGSTGELFF
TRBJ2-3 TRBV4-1 CASSDLAGKDTQYF
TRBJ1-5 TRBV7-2 CASKLDRYSNQPQHF
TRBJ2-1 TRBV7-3 CASRLNGRATEQFF
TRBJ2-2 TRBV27 CASSLVGGIGELFF
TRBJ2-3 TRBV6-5 CASSYGRSTDTQYF
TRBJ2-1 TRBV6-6 CASSYGLLNNEQFF
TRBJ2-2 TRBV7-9 CASSRTGVPGELFF
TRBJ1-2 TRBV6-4 CASKSGIHLSKEANYGYTF
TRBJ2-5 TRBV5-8 CASSLQGRLQETQYF
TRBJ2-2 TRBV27 CASSLYSSGQGATGELFF
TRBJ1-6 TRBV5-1 CASSLGPRDSYNSPLHF
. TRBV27 CASSLQGNEQYF
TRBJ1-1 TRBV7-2 CASSLGVAGTGNTEAFF
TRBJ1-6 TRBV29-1 CSARGSYNSPLHF
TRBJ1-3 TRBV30 CAWSVQGGGNTIYF
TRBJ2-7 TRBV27 CASSLKAGGEQYF
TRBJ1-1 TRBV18 CASSPPQGANTEAFF
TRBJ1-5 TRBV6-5 CASSRGAGQPQHF
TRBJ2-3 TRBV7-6 CASSLEGLSGGHKRTDTQYF
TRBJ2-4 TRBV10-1 CASSAGGSTNIQYF
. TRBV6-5 CASSLYGRNEQYF
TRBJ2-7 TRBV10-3 CAISGDRQGFYEQYF
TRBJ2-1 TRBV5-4 CASSWEQGREQFF
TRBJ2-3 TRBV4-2 CASSQDVRGRTDTQYF
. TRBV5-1 CASRQAYEQYF
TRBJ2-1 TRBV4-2 CASSQERRERQFF
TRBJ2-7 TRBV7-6 CASSLEGGGRGYSYEQYF
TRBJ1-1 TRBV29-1 CSVARGAETEAFF
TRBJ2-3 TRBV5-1 CASCGTPGDTQYF
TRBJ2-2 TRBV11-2 CASSLRTLNTGELFF
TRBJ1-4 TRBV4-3 CASSQDLAGEGEKLFF
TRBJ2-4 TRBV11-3 CASSFGFTGSKNIQYF